This is a list of T cell receptor beta chains from one sample in a study of T cell responses to AZD1222 COVID-19 vaccine. Some clones are missing from TCRdb's copy, which holds only in-frame ones; the method was immunoSEQ multiplex PCR. The top ten clones hold 4% to 6% of a sample with 140,000 to 150,000 clones, around nine tenths of them seen once. The starting material was peripheral blood, obtained on day 0 of AZD1222 vaccination. These TCRs come from an adult in good health. Both conserved end residues are part of each CDR3. The D gene is left open where the match is weak. Rows may omit the clone size; those that give it use once, few, many or a size class.

abundance,d_gene,v_gene,j_gene,CDR3aa,CDR3nt
.,.,TRBV6-1,TRBJ1-4,CASSENSWTAGEKLFF,TGTGCCAGCAGTGAAAACTCTTGGACAGCAGGTGAAAAACTGTTTTTT
.,.,TRBV6-6,TRBJ1-4,CASSYRAPNEKLFF,TGTGCCAGCAGTTACAGAGCTCCTAATGAAAAACTGTTTTTT
.,.,TRBV28,TRBJ1-6,CASRVGWNSPLHF,TGTGCCAGCAGAGTAGGGTGGAATTCACCCCTCCACTTT
.,TRBD2,TRBV20-1,TRBJ2-1,CSASLASGREWNEQFF,TGCAGTGCTAGTTTGGCTAGCGGGAGGGAGTGGAATGAGCAGTTCTTC
.,TRBD2,TRBV24-1,TRBJ2-1,CATSDLTSGPGDEQFF,TGTGCCACCAGTGATCTCACTAGCGGACCGGGCGATGAGCAGTTCTTC
.,.,TRBV28,TRBJ2-7,CASLGGYEQYF,TGTGCCAGCCTAGGGGGGTACGAGCAGTACTTC
.,.,TRBV10-3,TRBJ1-3,CAIAGAGNTIYF,TGTGCCATCGCAGGGGCTGGAAACACCATATATTTT
.,.,TRBV12-3/TRBV12-4,TRBJ2-3,CASSLKDTQYF,TGTGCCAGCAGTTTAAAGGATACGCAGTATTTT
.,TRBD1,TRBV11-2,TRBJ2-7,CASSFPGGYEQYF,TGTGCCAGCAGCTTTCCAGGGGGCTACGAGCAGTACTTC
medium-sized,.,TRBV5-1,TRBJ2-7,CASSLGGDGGYEQYF,TGCGCCAGCAGCTTGGGGGGCGATGGGGGCTACGAGCAGTACTTC
.,.,TRBV6-6,TRBJ2-4,CASSYALAKNIQYF,TGTGCCAGCAGTTACGCCCTAGCCAAAAACATTCAGTACTTC